A single sample gave rise to the 28 T cell receptor beta chains below, sequenced in a study of T cell changes during pregnancy in multiple sclerosis. Data came from immunoSEQ multiplex PCR; TCRdb stores just in-frame clones and leaves some out. This sample has over 40,000 clones, with almost 95% found just once. Sample: peripheral blood, taken in the third trimester of pregnancy. The receptors were sampled from a female donor with multiple sclerosis, enrolled in a pregnancy study.

The gene calls are TRBV7-9 and TRBJ2-2, with D tentatively TRBD1 (6 bases). This CDR3 has 19 amino acids. Trimming took off 3 bases at V and 5 bases at J, with 25 bases between the two ends. Germline values: CDR1 SEHNR, CDR2 FQNEAQ (reference sequence). In nucleotides, the CDR3 is TGTGCCAGCAGCTTTATCCAGGGGACCGGGCGCCCTTGGACCGGGGAGCTGTTTTTT. It is translated as CASSFIQGTGRPWTGELFF.

The rearrangement links TRBV14 to TRBJ2-5; 10 nucleotides match TRBD1. CDR3 length: 19 amino acids. After removal of 1 base from V and 4 bases from J, the junction contained 15 bases not matched to a gene. Germline V gene sequence: CDR1 SGHDN, CDR2 FVKESK. CDR3 region: CASSQGSSHTGTGVETQYF. CDR3 nucleotide sequence: TGTGCCAGCAGCCAAGGGTCGTCTCACACCGGGACAGGGGTAGAGACCCAGTACTTC.

V is TRBV5-4 and J is TRBJ2-4; 8 positions match TRBD1. This CDR3 is built from 18 residues. Germline-derived CDR1 and CDR2 are SGHNT and YYREEE (reference sequence). The J segment lost 1 base and the V segment lost 4 bases, leaving 13 bases of the junction unmatched. DNA of the CDR3: TGTGCCAGCAGCCACGGACAGGGCCGTGGTGTGGCCAAAAACATTCAGTACTTC. As protein: CASSHGQGRGVAKNIQYF.

V is TRBV25-1 and J is TRBJ1-1; 11 bases line up with TRBD1. Germline V gives CDR1 MGHDK, CDR2 SYGVNS. This CDR3 spans 15 amino acids. J gave up 0 bases and V 4 bases, and 1 base lay outside the gene matches. Here the CDR3 DNA reads TGTGCCAGCAGTGGGGACAGGGGGATGAACACTGAAGCTTTCTTT. It yields the protein CASSGDRGMNTEAFF.

This rearrangement joins TRBV7-9 to TRBJ1-1; no firm D call. Germline CDR1 is SEHNR and CDR2 is FQNEAQ (reference sequence). The V end lost 0 bases, the J end lost 3 bases, and 8 bases lay between the germline ends. The CDR3 runs 14 residues. CDR3 sequence: CASSLAGRDTEAFF. The CDR3 nucleotides read TGTGCCAGCAGCTTAGCCGGGAGGGACACTGAAGCTTTCTTT.

The gene calls are TRBV18 and TRBJ1-2, with 7 bases that match TRBD1. The V segment lost 3 bases and the J segment 4 bases; nucleotides outside the gene matches: 5. This CDR3 region has 14 residues. Germline assignment: CDR1 KGHSH and CDR2 LQKENI. The DNA of the CDR3 is TGTGCCAGCTCACCTACAGGGGCCTTCTATGGCTACACCTTC. Amino acids: CASSPTGAFYGYTF. The full variable domain, its missing parts supplied by reference TRBV18 and TRBJ1-2, is NAGVMQNPRHLVRRRGQEARLRCSPMKGHSHVYWYRQLPEEGLKFMVYLQKENIIDESGMPKERFSAEFPKEGPSILRIQQVVRGDSAAYFCASSPTGAFYGYTFGSGTRLTVV.

This clone is a singleton in its sample. The CDR3 DNA reads as TGTGCCAGCAGGTCAAGGGACTTCACAGATACGCAGTATTTT. Amino acid sequence: CASRSRDFTDTQYF. The chain uses TRBV27 and TRBJ2-3; possible D gene TRBD2, 6 bases. Germline CDR1 is MNHEY and CDR2 is SMNVEV (reference sequence). The CDR3 sequence is 14 residues long. With 6 bases removed from V and 2 bases from J, the gap between germline ends came to 12 bases.

The chain uses TRBV7-6 and TRBJ1-1; D gene ambiguous. CDR3 length: 17 amino acids. V was shortened by 1 base and J by 3 bases, with 18 bases between the two germline ends. Germline CDR1 and CDR2: SGHVS and FNYEAQ. CDR3 amino acids: CASSLVYKGSRDTEAFF. The CDR3 DNA sequence: TGTGCCAGCAGCTTAGTCTATAAAGGGAGTAGGGACACTGAAGCTTTCTTT. Full variable domain (outside the CDR3, taken from reference TRBV7-6 and TRBJ1-1): GAGVSQSPRYKVTKRGQDVALRCDPISGHVSLYWYRQALGQGPEFLTYFNYEAQQDKSGLPNDRFSAERPEGSISTLTIQRTEQRDSAMYRCASSLVYKGSRDTEAFFGQGTRLTVV.

This chain links TRBV19 with TRBJ2-6; a possible D gene is TRBD1 (5 bases). Looked up from germline, CDR1 is LNHDA and CDR2 is SQIVND (reference sequence). CDR3 length: 15 amino acids. V was shortened by 2 bases and J by 1 base, with 6 bases between the two germline ends. This CDR3 is CASSIKGSGANVLTF. The CDR3 DNA is TGTGCCAGTAGTATAAAGGGGTCTGGGGCCAACGTCCTGACTTTC. Supplemented by reference TRBV19 and TRBJ2-6, the full variable domain reads DGGITQSPKYLFRKEGQNVTLSCEQNLNHDAMYWYRQDPGQGLRLIYYSQIVNDFQKGDIAEGYSVSREKKESFPLTVTSAQKNPTAFYLCASSIKGSGANVLTFGAGSRLTVL.

The rearrangement joins TRBV5-4 to TRBJ2-1; 12 bases align to TRBD2. The CDR3 loop spans 16 amino acids. Trimming removed 3 bases from V and 4 bases from J; junction bases left unmatched: 5. The V gene's germline CDR1 is SGHNT and CDR2 YYREEE (reference sequence). CDR3 DNA: TGTGCCAGCAGCTCAGGACTAGCGGGAACGTACAATGAGCAGTTCTTC. This codes for CASSSGLAGTYNEQFF.

This clone was seen just once. J is TRBJ1-2 and V is TRBV7-2, with D maybe TRBD1 (5 bases). The V end lost 0 bases, the J end lost 2 bases, and 7 bases lay between the germline ends. The germline V gene has CDR1 SGHTA and CDR2 FQGNSA. There are 14 residues in the CDR3. CDR3 sequence reads: CASSLARENYGYTF. In DNA form, the CDR3 reads TGTGCCAGCAGCTTAGCCAGGGAAAACTATGGCTACACCTTC.

The chain links TRBV6-6 to TRBJ2-7; 7 nucleotides line up with TRBD1. The CDR3 extends over 12 amino acids. CDR1 and CDR2 from the germline V gene are MNHNY and SVGAGI (reference sequence). J was trimmed by 2 bases and V by 7 bases; bases with no gene match: 2. The CDR3 spells CASTQGAYEQYF. The CDR3 bases are TGTGCCAGCACCCAGGGGGCCTACGAGCAGTACTTC.

This chain connects TRBV6-5 to TRBJ1-1; 7 nucleotides agree with TRBD1. CDR3 length: 13 residues. J was trimmed by 3 bases and V by 5 bases; bases with no gene match: 3. From germline, CDR1 is MNHEY and CDR2 SVGAGI. The CDR3 region has the DNA TGTGCCAGCAGTCAAGACAGGGACACTGAAGCTTTCTTT. This translates into CASSQDRDTEAFF.

CDR3 nucleotides: TGCAGCGCGAGGACGGGCGGTGCGACTACCTTCACAGATACGCAGTATTTT. Its translation is CSARTGGATTFTDTQYF. The V gene is TRBV29-1, the J gene TRBJ2-3; D is perhaps TRBD2 (5 bases). The CDR3 is 17 residues long. The germline gives CDR1 SQVTM, CDR2 ANQGSEA. Deletions cut 7 bases from V and 2 bases from J, with 25 bases between.

This chain uses TRBV11-2 with TRBJ2-2; TRBD2 matches at 11 bases. This CDR3 has 16 amino acids. Germline V gene data show CDR1 as SGHAT and CDR2 as FQNNGV. V lost 5 bases and J lost 1; bases outside the gene matches: 3. The CDR3: CASSTTSGRNTGELFF. CDR3 bases: TGTGCCAGCAGCACAACTAGCGGGAGGAACACCGGGGAGCTGTTTTTT.

The V and J genes are TRBV11-2 and TRBJ2-7, with D possibly matching TRBD2 (6 bases). This CDR3 has 14 amino acids. V was pared by 5 bases and J by 4 bases, with 15 bases between. Looked up from germline, CDR1 is SGHAT and CDR2 is FQNNGV. As DNA, the CDR3 is TGTGCCAGCAGCATTCCGGGACTTACTTACGAGCAGTACTTC. Translation: CASSIPGLTYEQYF.

This chain connects TRBV9 to TRBJ2-1; TRBD1 aligns across 7 bases. V was clipped by 4 bases and J by 0 bases; unmatched bases: 4. This CDR3 comprises 15 residues. The germline V gene has CDR1 SGDLS and CDR2 YYNGEE. This chain's CDR3 is CASSKGASSYNEQFF. In nucleotides, the CDR3 is TGTGCCAGCAGCAAGGGGGCTAGCTCCTACAATGAGCAGTTCTTC. The full variable domain, in which reference TRBV9 and TRBJ2-1 provide the parts outside the CDR3, is DSGVTQTPKHLITATGQRVTLRCSPRSGDLSVYWYQQSLDQGLQFLIQYYNGEERAKGNILERFSAQQFPDLHSELNLSSLELGDSALYFCASSKGASSYNEQFFGPGTRLTVL.

The chain joins TRBV4-3 to TRBJ2-7; 10 positions agree with TRBD2. V lost 3 bases, J lost 2 bases, and 7 bases stayed unmatched. The CDR3 has 16 residues. From germline, CDR1 is LGHNA and CDR2 YSLEER. This chain's CDR3 is CASSQETSGAPYEQYF. In DNA form, the CDR3 reads TGCGCCAGCAGCCAGGAAACTAGCGGGGCCCCCTACGAGCAGTACTTC.

This chain links TRBV19 with TRBJ1-3; 7 bases match TRBD1. The V gene end was trimmed by 0 bases and the J gene end by 0 bases; junction bases not matched to a gene: 5. Germline CDR1 LNHDA, CDR2 SQIVND (reference sequence). The length of the CDR3 is 17 residues. Written as DNA, the CDR3 is TGTGCCAGTAGTATAGAAGGGGGCTCGTTCTCTGGAAACACCATATATTTT. Its translation: CASSIEGGSFSGNTIYF.

The DNA for the CDR3 is TGTGCCAGTAGTCCCGACAAGGTATGGGAGACCCAGTACTTC. It translates to CASSPDKVWETQYF. The chain combines TRBV19 with TRBJ2-5; D is unclear. Germline CDR1 is LNHDA and CDR2 is SQIVND (reference sequence). The CDR3 has 14 amino acids. Between the trimmed V and J ends, which lost 5 bases and 5 bases, there was a span of 15 bases.

This sequence joins TRBV25-1 and TRBJ2-7; perhaps TRBD1 as D (6 bases). Trimming took off 2 bases at V and 3 bases at J, with 14 bases between the two ends. The CDR3 totals 15 residues. Germline V gives CDR1 MGHDK, CDR2 SYGVNS. The chain's CDR3 is CASSENGQKDYEQYF. The CDR3 DNA reads as TGTGCCAGCAGTGAAAACGGACAGAAGGACTACGAGCAGTACTTC.

A single count supports this clone. The chain carries TRBV19 and TRBJ2-3; D may be TRBD2 (6 bases). Germline V gives CDR1 LNHDA, CDR2 SQIVND (reference sequence). The CDR3 loop spans 13 amino acids. V lost 3 bases to trimming and J lost 8 bases, with 12 bases between them. Here the CDR3 DNA reads TGTGCCAGTAGTATTGGAGGGTCTGGTACGCAGTATTTT. Its translation is CASSIGGSGTQYF. Filled out from reference TRBV19 and TRBJ2-3, the complete variable domain reads DGGITQSPKYLFRKEGQNVTLSCEQNLNHDAMYWYRQDPGQGLRLIYYSQIVNDFQKGDIAEGYSVSREKKESFPLTVTSAQKNPTAFYLCASSIGGSGTQYFGPGTRLTVL.

This sequence joins TRBV5-1 and TRBJ2-1, with 11 bases that match TRBD2. CDR1 is SGHRS, CDR2 YFSETQ, per germline. CDR3 length: 15 amino acids. Trimming at V came to 7 bases and at J to 8 bases, leaving 11 bases not matched to a gene. DNA of the CDR3: TGCGCCAGCTCTTTAGCGGGAGGGGGGATCGATGAGCAGTTCTTC. Translated: CASSLAGGGIDEQFF. Based on the CDR3 plus reference TRBV5-1 and TRBJ2-1, the full variable domain is KAGVTQTPRYLIKTRGQQVTLSCSPISGHRSVSWYQQTPGQGLQFLFEYFSETQRNKGNFPGRFSGRQFSNSRSEMNVSTLELGDSALYLCASSLAGGGIDEQFFGPGTRLTVL.

The rearrangement links TRBV7-9 to TRBJ1-3; 11 nucleotides align to TRBD1. The CDR3 has 15 amino acids. CDR1 is SEHNR, CDR2 FQNEAQ, per germline (reference sequence). The trim removed 6 bases at V and 4 bases at J, leaving 5 bases unmatched. The CDR3 spells CASSGQGAIGNTIYF. CDR3 nucleotides: TGTGCCAGCAGTGGACAGGGGGCAATAGGAAACACCATATATTTT.

The CDR3 DNA follows: TGTGCCAGCAGCTCAGGGATGCCGAACACCGGGGAGCTGTTTTTT. Its translation is CASSSGMPNTGELFF. This rearrangement joins TRBV7-3 to TRBJ2-2; possibly TRBD1 for D (5 bases). The germline V and J ends were trimmed by 4 bases and 0 bases, with 9 bases remaining between them. The CDR3 loop spans 15 amino acids. CDR1 is SGHTA, CDR2 FQGTGA, per germline.

J is TRBJ2-1 and V is TRBV4-1; no firm D call. V was shortened by 0 bases and J by 2 bases, with 8 bases between the two germline ends. CDR3 length equals 15 residues. Germline V CDR1 and CDR2: MGHRA, YSYEKL. CDR3 loop: CASSQESLAYNEQFF. The CDR3 DNA reads as TGCGCCAGCAGCCAAGAAAGCCTAGCCTACAATGAGCAGTTCTTC.

The table lists this clone with a count of one. This chain uses TRBV19 with TRBJ2-2, with 13 bases that match TRBD2. In germline, CDR1 is LNHDA, CDR2 SQIVND (reference sequence). The CDR3 loop spans 15 amino acids. J was trimmed by 4 bases and V by 9 bases; bases with no gene match: 5. The CDR3, as DNA: TGTGCCAGCATGACTAGCGGGAGGACCACCGGGGAGCTGTTTTTT. It specifies CASMTSGRTTGELFF.

This clone was detected only a few times. The rearrangement links TRBV30 to TRBJ1-5, with 7 bases aligning to TRBD1. Germline loops: CDR1 GTSNPN, CDR2 SVGIG (reference sequence). V was clipped by 2 bases and J by 10 bases; unmatched bases: 14. The CDR3 sequence is 15 residues long. CDR3 region: CAWSRTGVRFLPQHF. For the CDR3, the DNA is TGTGCCTGGAGTAGAACAGGGGTCCGTTTTCTACCCCAGCATTTT.